This T cell receptor (beta chain) was retrieved from a study of cytomegalovirus exposure and HLA in healthy donors. Study-wide points: Some V segments, including TRBV6-2 and TRBV6-3, were excluded as indistinguishable.

With 60 Vbeta and 13 Jbeta primers, the PCR was carried out. TCRdb's copy holds only in-frame clones and misses some; the assay was immunoSEQ multiplex PCR. Of 130,000 or so clones listed, more than 70% were seen once; the top ten hold about 6.7%. A remark on this clone: Its target is unknown.

The donors gave bone marrow, and they were healthy. Though nominally healthy at sampling, donors likely had unrecorded immune exposures. Trimming pared 0 bases from V and 5 bases from J, leaving 9 bases between. There are 14 residues in the CDR3. Germline CDR1 reads SGHNT; CDR2 reads YYREEE (reference sequence). The V gene is TRBV5-4, the J gene TRBJ2-1; D ambiguous. This sequence originates from a woman aged 25-40 years in good health and CMV-seropositive. The specimen was PBMCs. The CDR3 DNA reads TGTGCCAGCAGCTTGGTTCCGGAGAACAATGAGCAGTTCTTC. This translates into CASSLVPENNEQFF.